The rows below give T cell receptor beta chains drawn from one sample of a study of shared clonotypes between healthy human individuals. Data came from immunoSEQ multiplex PCR; TCRdb stores just in-frame clones and leaves some out. Of hundreds of thousands of clones listed, over 90% are singletons. Input material: naive CD8+ T cells sorted from blood. All receptors come from a man aged 30-40 years in good health. Each CDR3 is given with its conserved first and last residue. D genes are given only for firm matches. Only some rows state a clone size, as once, few, many or a class for expanded clones.

clone_size | j_call | d_call | v_call | cdr3_nt | cdr3_aa
- | TRBJ2-2 | - | TRBV15 | TGTGCCACCAGCGGGGAGGGGGCCGGGGAGCTGTTTTTT | CATSGEGAGELFF
- | TRBJ2-7 | - | TRBV7-2 | TGTGCCAGCAGCCTTTTGGGTCCCTACGAGCAGTACTTC | CASSLLGPYEQYF
- | TRBJ1-3 | TRBD1 | TRBV4-1 | TGCGCCAGCAGCCCCTTGACAGGGTCCGGAAACACCATATATTTT | CASSPLTGSGNTIYF
- | TRBJ1-5 | TRBD1 | TRBV4-1 | TGCGCCAGCAGCCAGGACAGGGGGCTGAGCAATCAGCCCCAGCATTTT | CASSQDRGLSNQPQHF
- | TRBJ2-1 | - | TRBV7-9 | TGTGCCAGCAGCTTAGCGAGGAACTATGAGCAGTTCTTC | CASSLARNYEQFF
- | TRBJ2-1 | - | TRBV27 | TGTGCCAGCAGCGGGATGGCGTACTCCTACAATGAGCAGTTCTTC | CASSGMAYSYNEQFF
- | TRBJ2-3 | TRBD2 | TRBV9 | TGTGCCAGCAGCGTAGTGCCCGGGACTAGCGGGAGTCCCGATACGCAGTATTTT | CASSVVPGTSGSPDTQYF
once | TRBJ2-1 | TRBD2 | TRBV27 | TGTGCCAGCAGTTTCTTCTTTAGCGGGAGAGGCAATGAGCAGTTCTTC | CASSFFFSGRGNEQFF
- | TRBJ2-1 | TRBD2 | TRBV30 | TGTGCCTGGAGACATAGCGGGAGGGCTAGCAATGAGCAGTTCTTC | CAWRHSGRASNEQFF
- | TRBJ1-5 | TRBD1 | TRBV23-1 | TGCGCCAGCAGTCAGACCGGGACAGGGGAGAATCAGCCCCAGCATTTT | CASSQTGTGENQPQHF
- | TRBJ2-7 | TRBD2 | TRBV2 | TGTGCCAGCACCAGCGGGGACGAGCAGTACTTC | CASTSGDEQYF
- | TRBJ2-7 | - | TRBV28 | TGTGCCAGCAGTTTTCCCCGGGAGATACTGGGCGAGCAGTACTTC | CASSFPREILGEQYF
- | TRBJ1-1 | - | TRBV30 | TGTGCCTGGACCGGTGGAGGGATCCGTCCTGAAGCTTTCTTT | CAWTGGGIRPEAFF
- | TRBJ1-4 | - | TRBV7-9 | TGTGCCAGCAGGTTGGCCGGGGCAGGTTGGAATGAAAAACTGTTTTTT | CASRLAGAGWNEKLFF
- | TRBJ2-7 | - | TRBV28 | TGTGCCAGCAGTTTATGGGGGGCGTCCTACGAGCAGTACTTC | CASSLWGASYEQYF
- | TRBJ2-5 | TRBD2 | TRBV4-2 | TGTGCCAGCAGCCAAGTTCCCAGCGGGAAGGAGACCCAGTACTTC | CASSQVPSGKETQYF
- | TRBJ2-1 | TRBD2 | TRBV5-1 | TGCGCCAGCAGCTCGGCCGTAGCGGGATACAATGAGCAGTTCTTC | CASSSAVAGYNEQFF
- | TRBJ2-1 | TRBD2 | TRBV27 | TGTGCCAGCAGTTTCTACAGCGGGGCGAGCTCCTACAATGAGCAGTTCTTC | CASSFYSGASSYNEQFF
- | TRBJ2-1 | - | TRBV27 | TGTGCCAGCAGTTTATACAATTACAATGAGCAGTTCTTC | CASSLYNYNEQFF
- | TRBJ2-7 | - | TRBV6-1 | TGTGCCAGCAGTGAAACTAGCTCCCACGAGCAGTACTTC | CASSETSSHEQYF
once | TRBJ2-3 | TRBD2 | TRBV7-9 | TGTGCCAGCAGCTTAGGGGCTAGCGGGAGCGGGACGCAGTATTTT | CASSLGASGSGTQYF
- | TRBJ2-5 | TRBD1 | TRBV27 | TGTGCCAGCCAGGACAGGTTGGGGGAGACCCAGTACTTC | CASQDRLGETQYF
- | TRBJ1-2 | - | TRBV4-3 | TGCGCCAGCAGCCCTTCCCGGGAGAACTATGGCTACACCTTC | CASSPSRENYGYTF
- | TRBJ2-2 | - | TRBV21-1 | TGTGCCAGCAGCAAAGAATACTGTGCTGTGGGACAGGGCCTCGGGGAGCTGTTTTTT | CASSKEYCAVGQGLGELFF
few | TRBJ1-1 | - | TRBV6-1 | TGTGCCAGCACCCTTCATTATGAAGCTTTCTTT | CASTLHYEAFF
- | TRBJ2-2 | TRBD1 | TRBV5-1 | TGCGCCAGCAGCGACGGACAGGGGGCACGGACCGGGGAGCTGTTTTTT | CASSDGQGARTGELFF
- | TRBJ1-2 | TRBD1 | TRBV28 | TGTGCCAGCAGTTTATCCCTGGAGGCAGGGGGCTTCTATGGCTACACCTTC | CASSLSLEAGGFYGYTF
- | TRBJ1-5 | - | TRBV28 | TGTGCCAGCAGTTTGTGGGAGTCGGGTCAGCCCCAGCATTTT | CASSLWESGQPQHF
- | TRBJ2-3 | - | TRBV4-1 | TGCGCCAGCAGCCAAGGGCACGGGATTTTAGATACGCAGTATTTT | CASSQGHGILDTQYF
once | TRBJ1-4 | - | TRBV10-3 | TGTGCCATCAGTGAATCCGGGGCCACTAATGAAAAACTGTTTTTT | CAISESGATNEKLFF
- | TRBJ1-2 | - | TRBV29-1 | TGCAGCGTGCCCCTAAACTATGGCTACACCTTC | CSVPLNYGYTF
- | TRBJ1-4 | TRBD1 | TRBV27 | TGTGCCAGCAGTTCCAACGGGTGGACAGGGTCAAGCGAAAAACTGTTTTTT | CASSSNGWTGSSEKLFF
- | TRBJ2-7 | - | TRBV7-9 | TGTGCCAGCACGGGTAGCTACGAGCAGTACTTC | CASTGSYEQYF
- | TRBJ1-5 | - | TRBV6-6 | TGTGCCAGCAGTTACGTTCGGCAGGCAAGCAATCAGCCCCAGCATTTT | CASSYVRQASNQPQHF
- | TRBJ2-1 | TRBD2 | TRBV6-5 | TGTGCCAGCAGCTCTAGCGGGAATGAGCAGTTCTTC | CASSSSGNEQFF
- | TRBJ2-7 | TRBD1 | TRBV7-9 | TGTGCCAGCAGTTACACAGGGGGCACCCCCTACGAGCAGTACTTC | CASSYTGGTPYEQYF
- | TRBJ2-7 | TRBD2 | TRBV27 | TGTGCCAGCAGTTTTATGGCCCGGACTAGCGGTTACGAGCAGTACTTC | CASSFMARTSGYEQYF
once | TRBJ1-5 | - | TRBV5-1 | TGCGCCAGCAGCTTCTTCCAGGGACATCCACGACCCAAGGGGAATCAGCCCCAGCATTTT | CASSFFQGHPRPKGNQPQHF
- | TRBJ2-1 | TRBD1 | TRBV27 | TGTGCCAGCAGCCCGGGACAGGGTTACAATGAGCAGTTCTTC | CASSPGQGYNEQFF
- | TRBJ2-7 | TRBD2 | TRBV7-9 | TGTGCCAGCAGCTCCACGGGACTATTAGGGCTAACGGGAGACTACGAGCAGTACTTC | CASSSTGLLGLTGDYEQYF
- | TRBJ2-1 | - | TRBV27 | TGTGCCAGCAGGCCGGTATTCGGCAGCGAGCAGTTCTTC | CASRPVFGSEQFF